Listed below are T cell receptor beta chains from one sample, sequenced in a study of blood T cell repertoires in COVID-19. Some clones are missing from TCRdb's copy, which holds only in-frame ones; the method was immunoSEQ multiplex PCR. Counted here are about 350,000 clones, 88% occurring once; the ten biggest clones make up around 0.92%. The sample consisted of PBMCs or T cells enriched from blood (not recorded which). These receptors were taken from a woman between 25 and 40 years old who had been exposed to COVID-19. CDR3s include the opening cysteine and the closing phenylalanine or tryptophan. D genes are given only for firm matches. A clone size is listed for some rows: how often the clone was seen (once, few, many), or a class if it is expanded.

j_gene: TRBJ2-1
len: 15
abundance: .
v_gene: TRBV10-3
d_gene: TRBD2
CDR3nt: TGTGCCATCAGTACCCCGACTAGCGGGAGGGTTGAGCAGTTCTTC
CDR3aa: CAISTPTSGRVEQFF

j_gene: TRBJ1-5
len: 15
abundance: once
v_gene: TRBV18
d_gene: .
CDR3nt: TGTGCCAGCTCACCGCAGGACCCCGGGGTACAGCCCCAGCATTTT
CDR3aa: CASSPQDPGVQPQHF

j_gene: TRBJ2-5
len: 17
abundance: .
v_gene: TRBV11-2
d_gene: TRBD2
CDR3nt: TGTGCCAGCAGCTTAGGGCTAGCGGGAGCCTCTCAAGAGACCCAGTACTTC
CDR3aa: CASSLGLAGASQETQYF

j_gene: TRBJ2-7
len: 15
abundance: .
v_gene: TRBV28
d_gene: TRBD1
CDR3nt: TGTGCCAGCAGGCCGAACAGGGGCTCGTTGAGCGAGCAGTACTTC
CDR3aa: CASRPNRGSLSEQYF

j_gene: TRBJ2-3
len: 16
abundance: .
v_gene: TRBV11-2
d_gene: .
CDR3nt: TGTGCCAGCAGCCCGATGATCGGGGGGCCCACAGATACGCAGTATTTT
CDR3aa: CASSPMIGGPTDTQYF

j_gene: TRBJ1-4
len: 13
abundance: .
v_gene: TRBV7-2
d_gene: .
CDR3nt: TGTGCCAGCAGCTTACGTTACGGTGAAAAACTGTTTTTT
CDR3aa: CASSLRYGEKLFF

j_gene: TRBJ2-1
len: 15
abundance: few
v_gene: TRBV3-1/TRBV3-2
d_gene: TRBD2
CDR3nt: TGTGCCAGCAAACGCTCCAGCGGGAGTCACGATGAGCAGTTCTTC
CDR3aa: CASKRSSGSHDEQFF

j_gene: TRBJ2-1
len: 15
abundance: .
v_gene: TRBV10-1
d_gene: TRBD2
CDR3nt: TGCGCCAGCAGTGACCGGAGCGGGAGCTACAATGAGCAGTTCTTC
CDR3aa: CASSDRSGSYNEQFF

j_gene: TRBJ1-1
len: 13
abundance: .
v_gene: TRBV19
d_gene: .
CDR3nt: TGTGCCAGTATAGCGGACTCAAGCACTGAAGCTTTCTTT
CDR3aa: CASIADSSTEAFF

j_gene: TRBJ1-1
len: 15
abundance: .
v_gene: TRBV5-1
d_gene: .
CDR3nt: TGCGCCAGCAGCTTGGCCGGGGGGGAAGTCACTGAAGCTTTCTTT
CDR3aa: CASSLAGGEVTEAFF

j_gene: TRBJ2-1
len: 15
abundance: .
v_gene: TRBV29-1
d_gene: TRBD1
CDR3nt: TGCAGCGTTCACGGCCGCACAGGGGCCTACAATGAGCAGTTCTTC
CDR3aa: CSVHGRTGAYNEQFF

j_gene: TRBJ2-4
len: 12
abundance: .
v_gene: TRBV7-2
d_gene: .
CDR3nt: TGTGCCATCGGTATAGCCAAAAACATTCAGTACTTC
CDR3aa: CAIGIAKNIQYF

j_gene: TRBJ2-7
len: 14
abundance: .
v_gene: TRBV28
d_gene: TRBD1
CDR3nt: TGTGCCAGCATCCAGGAGGACAGGGGCTACGAGCAGTACTTC
CDR3aa: CASIQEDRGYEQYF

j_gene: TRBJ2-1
len: 16
abundance: .
v_gene: TRBV11-3
d_gene: TRBD2
CDR3nt: TGTGCCAGCAGCCCGTCGGGACTAGCGGGTGGAAATGAGCAGTTCTTC
CDR3aa: CASSPSGLAGGNEQFF

j_gene: TRBJ1-2
len: 12
abundance: .
v_gene: TRBV9
d_gene: .
CDR3nt: TGTGCCAGCAGCGTTTCAAACTATGGCTACACCTTC
CDR3aa: CASSVSNYGYTF

j_gene: TRBJ2-7
len: 17
abundance: .
v_gene: TRBV5-6
d_gene: TRBD2
CDR3nt: TGTGCCAGCAGCGCCTTGCCGACTAGCGGGAGATCCTACGAGCAGTACTTC
CDR3aa: CASSALPTSGRSYEQYF

j_gene: TRBJ1-3
len: 14
abundance: .
v_gene: TRBV19
d_gene: .
CDR3nt: TGTGCCAGTAGTACCGAACTAGGTGGAAACACCATATATTTT
CDR3aa: CASSTELGGNTIYF

j_gene: TRBJ1-1
len: 14
abundance: .
v_gene: TRBV3-1/TRBV3-2
d_gene: .
CDR3nt: TGTGCCAGCAGCCAGGAGGCTTCCGACACTGAAGCTTTCTTT
CDR3aa: CASSQEASDTEAFF

j_gene: TRBJ2-7
len: 13
abundance: .
v_gene: TRBV29-1
d_gene: TRBD2
CDR3nt: TGCAGCGTCGTAGCGGGAGGCCTATACGAGCAGTACTTC
CDR3aa: CSVVAGGLYEQYF

j_gene: TRBJ2-7
len: 14
abundance: .
v_gene: TRBV3-1/TRBV3-2
d_gene: TRBD2
CDR3nt: TGTGCCAGCAGCCCGGGACTAGCGGGATTCCATGGGGACTTC
CDR3aa: CASSPGLAGFHGDF

j_gene: TRBJ1-1
len: 15
abundance: once
v_gene: TRBV9
d_gene: TRBD1
CDR3nt: TGTGCCAGCAGCCCAGGGGGCATCTTGTTCACTGAAGCTTTCTTT
CDR3aa: CASSPGGILFTEAFF

j_gene: TRBJ2-1
len: 16
abundance: .
v_gene: TRBV14
d_gene: .
CDR3nt: TGTGCCAGCAGCCAAGAACAGGGCTTGGGTCTGGGTGAGCAGTTCTTC
CDR3aa: CASSQEQGLGLGEQFF

j_gene: TRBJ2-3
len: 14
abundance: .
v_gene: TRBV9
d_gene: TRBD2
CDR3nt: TGTGCCAGCAGGAGAGCGGGGAGCACAGATACGCAGTATTTT
CDR3aa: CASRRAGSTDTQYF

j_gene: TRBJ2-1
len: 15
abundance: .
v_gene: TRBV6-1
d_gene: TRBD2
CDR3nt: TGTGCCAGCAGTGAAGAAGCGGGAGGGCCCGATGAGCAGTTCTTC
CDR3aa: CASSEEAGGPDEQFF

j_gene: TRBJ1-2
len: 16
abundance: .
v_gene: TRBV9
d_gene: .
CDR3nt: TGTGCCAGCAGCGTAAGTGGACGGGAGAATAACTATGGCTACACCTTC
CDR3aa: CASSVSGRENNYGYTF

j_gene: TRBJ2-7
len: 13
abundance: .
v_gene: TRBV12-3/TRBV12-4
d_gene: TRBD1
CDR3nt: TGTGCCAGTTCAGACAGGGGTGACTACGAGCAGTACTTC
CDR3aa: CASSDRGDYEQYF

j_gene: TRBJ1-6
len: 17
abundance: once
v_gene: TRBV18
d_gene: TRBD1
CDR3nt: TGTGCCAGCTCACGGACCGCGCCCGGGACAGGGGGGGATCCCCTCCACTTT
CDR3aa: CASSRTAPGTGGDPLHF

j_gene: TRBJ1-1
len: 15
abundance: few
v_gene: TRBV29-1
d_gene: TRBD1
CDR3nt: TGCAGCGTCCACAGGGGGCCACCTTCAAACACTGAAGCTTTCTTT
CDR3aa: CSVHRGPPSNTEAFF

j_gene: TRBJ1-2
len: 13
abundance: .
v_gene: TRBV27
d_gene: TRBD1
CDR3nt: TGTGCCAGCAGACAGGGGGCTTGGTATGGCTACACCTTC
CDR3aa: CASRQGAWYGYTF

j_gene: TRBJ2-1
len: 14
abundance: .
v_gene: TRBV5-1
d_gene: TRBD1
CDR3nt: TGCGCCAGCAGCTTCCAGGGGGCTCGTAATGAGCAGTTCTTC
CDR3aa: CASSFQGARNEQFF

j_gene: TRBJ1-4
len: 21
abundance: .
v_gene: TRBV28
d_gene: .
CDR3nt: TGTGCCAGCAGTTTCCCAAGGACATCAACCTCTGGCAGGCTAGCTAATGAAAAACTGTTTTTT
CDR3aa: CASSFPRTSTSGRLANEKLFF

j_gene: TRBJ1-2
len: 15
abundance: .
v_gene: TRBV28
d_gene: TRBD1
CDR3nt: TGTGCCAGCAGTCCCCCCGACAGGGGGAACTATGGCTACACCTTC
CDR3aa: CASSPPDRGNYGYTF

j_gene: TRBJ2-4
len: 16
abundance: .
v_gene: TRBV29-1
d_gene: TRBD2
CDR3nt: TGCAGCGTTGATTTCGTGACTAGCGGGAGCCGAAACATTCAGTACTTC
CDR3aa: CSVDFVTSGSRNIQYF

j_gene: TRBJ2-2
len: 15
abundance: .
v_gene: TRBV28
d_gene: TRBD1
CDR3nt: TGTGCCAGCAGTCCGGGACAGCTCGGGACCGGGGAGCTGTTTTTT
CDR3aa: CASSPGQLGTGELFF

j_gene: TRBJ2-1
len: 11
abundance: .
v_gene: TRBV28
d_gene: .
CDR3nt: TGCGCCGCGCACAGCCACAATGAGCAGTTCTTC
CDR3aa: CAAHSHNEQFF

j_gene: TRBJ2-3
len: 18
abundance: once
v_gene: TRBV11-2
d_gene: TRBD1
CDR3nt: TGTGCCAGCAGGGCATTCGGACAGGGGATCGTGAGGCCAGATACGCAGTATTTT
CDR3aa: CASRAFGQGIVRPDTQYF

j_gene: TRBJ1-6
len: 14
abundance: .
v_gene: TRBV19
d_gene: .
CDR3nt: TGTGCCAGTAGTATAGGACAGAGCTATTCACCCCTCCACTTT
CDR3aa: CASSIGQSYSPLHF

j_gene: TRBJ1-1
len: 17
abundance: .
v_gene: TRBV7-9
d_gene: .
CDR3nt: TGTGCCAGCAGCTTAGGCGCCTCCGGGGGGCAGAACACTGAAGCTTTCTTT
CDR3aa: CASSLGASGGQNTEAFF

j_gene: TRBJ1-6
len: 16
abundance: .
v_gene: TRBV9
d_gene: TRBD1
CDR3nt: TGTGCCAGCAGCCTACAGGGGAGCTCCTATAATTCACCCCTCCACTTT
CDR3aa: CASSLQGSSYNSPLHF

j_gene: TRBJ1-1
len: 12
abundance: .
v_gene: TRBV6-5
d_gene: .
CDR3nt: TGTGCCAGCAGTCACGCTTCGCGGGGAGCTTTCTTT
CDR3aa: CASSHASRGAFF

j_gene: TRBJ1-6
len: 16
abundance: .
v_gene: TRBV5-1
d_gene: .
CDR3nt: TGCGCCAGCAGCTCCAATGGCGGGGCAGTTAATTCACCCCTCCACTTT
CDR3aa: CASSSNGGAVNSPLHF

j_gene: TRBJ1-4
len: 14
abundance: .
v_gene: TRBV25-1
d_gene: .
CDR3nt: TGTGCCAGCAGTGAATATTTCAGTGGTGAAAAACTGTTTTTT
CDR3aa: CASSEYFSGEKLFF

j_gene: TRBJ1-2
len: 12
abundance: .
v_gene: TRBV30
d_gene: .
CDR3nt: TGTGCCTGGTTACACGGGGGAGGTGGCTACACCTTC
CDR3aa: CAWLHGGGGYTF

j_gene: TRBJ1-3
len: 13
abundance: .
v_gene: TRBV29-1
d_gene: TRBD1
CDR3nt: TGCAGCGTTCAGGGACAGGGTGGAAACACCATATATTTT
CDR3aa: CSVQGQGGNTIYF

j_gene: TRBJ2-7
len: 16
abundance: few
v_gene: TRBV7-9
d_gene: TRBD1
CDR3nt: TGTGCCAGCAGCATAACCGGGACAGGGGTTCTCTACGAGCAGTACTTC
CDR3aa: CASSITGTGVLYEQYF

j_gene: TRBJ2-7
len: 17
abundance: .
v_gene: TRBV28
d_gene: TRBD1
CDR3nt: TGTGCCAGCAGTCCACACCCGGGACAGGGCATAGGCTACGAGCAGTACTTC
CDR3aa: CASSPHPGQGIGYEQYF

j_gene: TRBJ2-4
len: 15
abundance: once
v_gene: TRBV7-9
d_gene: .
CDR3nt: TGTGCCAGCAGCTTACTTAGTGGGGGCAGGGCCATTCAGTACTTC
CDR3aa: CASSLLSGGRAIQYF

j_gene: TRBJ1-3
len: 16
abundance: .
v_gene: TRBV5-6
d_gene: .
CDR3nt: TGTGCCAGCAGCTTGGTGGGGGGGCCGGCTGGAAACACCATATATTTT
CDR3aa: CASSLVGGPAGNTIYF

j_gene: TRBJ2-1
len: 13
abundance: .
v_gene: TRBV27
d_gene: TRBD2
CDR3nt: TGTGCCAGCAGTTTATCCCGCACTAGCGGGCAGTTCTTC
CDR3aa: CASSLSRTSGQFF

j_gene: TRBJ1-2
len: 16
abundance: .
v_gene: TRBV30
d_gene: TRBD1
CDR3nt: TGTGCCTGGAGTGTATGGGGACAGGGGGCAATCTATGGCTACACCTTC
CDR3aa: CAWSVWGQGAIYGYTF

j_gene: TRBJ2-7
len: 16
abundance: .
v_gene: TRBV5-6
d_gene: TRBD2
CDR3nt: TGTGCCAGCAGCTTGGTGTTGACTAGCGACTCCTACGAGCAGTACTTC
CDR3aa: CASSLVLTSDSYEQYF

j_gene: TRBJ2-7
len: 13
abundance: once
v_gene: TRBV10-1
d_gene: .
CDR3nt: TGCGCCAGCAGTGATTCCCCGAGTCGGGAGCAGTACTTC
CDR3aa: CASSDSPSREQYF